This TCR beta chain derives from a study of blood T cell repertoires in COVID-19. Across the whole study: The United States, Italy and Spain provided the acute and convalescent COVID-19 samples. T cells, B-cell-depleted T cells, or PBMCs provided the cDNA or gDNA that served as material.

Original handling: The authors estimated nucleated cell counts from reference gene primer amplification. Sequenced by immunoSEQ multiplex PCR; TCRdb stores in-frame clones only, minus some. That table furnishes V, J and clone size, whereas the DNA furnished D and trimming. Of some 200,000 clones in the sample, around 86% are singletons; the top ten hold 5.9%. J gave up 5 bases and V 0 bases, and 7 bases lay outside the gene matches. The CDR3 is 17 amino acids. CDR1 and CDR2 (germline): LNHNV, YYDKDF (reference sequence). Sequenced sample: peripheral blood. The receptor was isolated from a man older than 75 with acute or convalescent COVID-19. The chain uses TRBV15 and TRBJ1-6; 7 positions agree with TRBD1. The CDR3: CATSRDLGGQNNSPLHF. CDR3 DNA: TGTGCCACCAGCAGAGATCTCGGGGGACAGAATAATTCACCCCTCCACTTT.